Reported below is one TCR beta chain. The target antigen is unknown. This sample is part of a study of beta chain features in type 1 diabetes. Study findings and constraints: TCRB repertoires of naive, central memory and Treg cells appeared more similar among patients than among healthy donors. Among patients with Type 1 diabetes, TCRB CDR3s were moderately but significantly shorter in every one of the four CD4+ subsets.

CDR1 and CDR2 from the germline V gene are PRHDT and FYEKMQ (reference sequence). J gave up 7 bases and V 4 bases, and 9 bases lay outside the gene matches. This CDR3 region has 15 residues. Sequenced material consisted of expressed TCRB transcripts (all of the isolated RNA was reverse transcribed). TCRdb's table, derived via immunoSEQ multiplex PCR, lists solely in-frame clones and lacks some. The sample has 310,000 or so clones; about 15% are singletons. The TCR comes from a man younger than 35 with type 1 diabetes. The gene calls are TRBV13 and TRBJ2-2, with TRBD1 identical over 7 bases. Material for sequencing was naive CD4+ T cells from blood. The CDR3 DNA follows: TGTGCCAGCAGCTCCCGACAGGGCTTGAGCGGGGAGCTGTTTTTT. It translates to CASSSRQGLSGELFF.